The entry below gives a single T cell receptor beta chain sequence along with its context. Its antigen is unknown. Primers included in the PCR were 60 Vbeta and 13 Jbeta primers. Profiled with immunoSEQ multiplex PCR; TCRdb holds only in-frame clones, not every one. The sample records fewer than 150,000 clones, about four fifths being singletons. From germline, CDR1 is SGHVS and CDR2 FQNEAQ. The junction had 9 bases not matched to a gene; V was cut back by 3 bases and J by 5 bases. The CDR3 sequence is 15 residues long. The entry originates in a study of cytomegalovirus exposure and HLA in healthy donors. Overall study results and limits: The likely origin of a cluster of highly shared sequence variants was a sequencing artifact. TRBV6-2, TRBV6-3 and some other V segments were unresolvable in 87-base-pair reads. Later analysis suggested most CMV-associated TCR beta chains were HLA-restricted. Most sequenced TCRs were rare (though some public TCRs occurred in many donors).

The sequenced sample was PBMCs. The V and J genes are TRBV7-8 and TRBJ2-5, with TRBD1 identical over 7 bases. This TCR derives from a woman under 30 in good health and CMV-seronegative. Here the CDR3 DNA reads TGTGCCAGCAGCTTCGGGACAGCTAGGGGGGAGACCCAGTACTTC. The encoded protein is CASSFGTARGETQYF.